The T cell receptor (beta chain) described here comes from a study of blood T cell repertoires in COVID-19 (dated by TCRdb to 2020 to 2022). Context from the whole study: Collaborator samples came from the United States, Italy and Spain and covered acute and convalescent phases of COVID-19. The material from the prospective study consisted of cDNA or gDNA derived from T cells, B-cell-depleted T cells, or PBMCs. Subjects who had been exposed to COVID-19, were actively infected with it, or had recovered from it provided the deeply sampled blood TCRbeta repertoires that made up the dataset. A freely available public database, intended as a resource for researchers studying the immune response to SARS-CoV-2, is where the repertoires were released. Samples came from the ongoing ImmuneRACE study (first 160 participants) plus 1,254 subjects from 6 global collaborators. The sample metadata nearly always contained a de-identified subject ID, COVID-19 status, age in years and sex. Where available, HLA class I and class II types were obtained from metadata supplied by the sample provider rather than from assay-based typing. Overall study results and their limits: The amount of clinical and demographic metadata varied by source and participant and was provided uncurated.

In regard to this clone: Its antigen is still unknown. No per-base quality is available; no much larger clone lies one base away.

Each collaborating institution followed its own protocols to collect whole blood in K2EDTA tubes. For TCRbeta analysis, collaborator samples were shipped as frozen whole blood, as isolated PBMCs, or as DNA extracted from either sample type. TCRbeta CDR3 regions were amplified from genomic DNA using the immunoSEQ Assay, a bias-controlled multiplex PCR. In the source study's methods: Nucleated cell counts per sample were estimated from amplification of reference gene primers within the assay. To quantify the absolute abundance of each unique TCRbeta CDR3 rearrangement, sequence reads were collapsed and filtered. Productive Simpson clonality was computed per sample as the square root of Simpson's diversity index over productive rearrangements. TCRdb provides this immuneACCESS table in a form limited to in-frame rearrangements. Some clones are lacking; in checked studies, under half of them reflect an unresolved V gene, and why the rest are absent is not known. That table is the source of V, J and clone size, and D and trimming were worked out from the DNA. The sample yields 34,000 or so clones; roughly three quarters were counted once. The top ten constitute 31% of the sample.

V trim: 2 bases; J trim: 0 bases; unmatched bases: 3. The CDR3 starts with the cysteine, ends with the phenylalanine, and has 16 residues. Only CDR3 DNA is held: 48 bases, read in frame from base 1. CDR1 and CDR2, looked up from the germline V gene, are SGHVS and FNYEAQ. This clonotype was sampled from an older man with acute or convalescent COVID-19. Sequenced material: peripheral blood. This sequence uses TRBV7-6 and TRBJ2-1; 8 central bases correspond to TRBD2. Read as DNA, the sequence is TGTGCCAGCAGCTTAATCGCGGGGGGCTCCTACAATGAGCAGTTCTTC. This encodes CASSLIAGGSYNEQFF. With the rest looked up from the reference TRBV7-6 and TRBJ2-1 genes rather than sequenced, the full variable domain is GAGVSQSPRYKVTKRGQDVALRCDPISGHVSLYWYRQALGQGPEFLTYFNYEAQQDKSGLPNDRFSAERPEGSISTLTIQRTEQRDSAMYRCASSLIAGGSYNEQFFGPGTRLTVL.